This T cell receptor beta chain was documented in a study of identical twins. V was pared by 0 bases and J by 5 bases, with 11 bases between. The V gene's germline CDR1 is KGHSH and CDR2 LQKENI. This CDR3 is 15 amino acids long. Study-level points and caveats: With abundant cord blood beta clonotypes, insertions were fewer; memory repertoires showed no such pattern. The study found excess low generation probability among twin-shared out-of-frame alpha sequences.

About this clonotype: Its antigen is not identified.

TCRdb re-called the 5' RACE reads through MiXCR, storing one row per CDR3 protein. The sample lists hundreds of thousands of distinct CDR3 sequences; roughly 7% were seen once. The sample was also linked to a second study, of yellow fever vaccine responses in identical twins.

The source material was memory (CD45RO+) T cells sorted from blood. V and J are TRBV18 and TRBJ1-3; possibly TRBD1 for D (5 bases). The receptor's source is a woman under 30 in good health. CDR3 region: CASSPPRDSRNTIYF. Here the CDR3 DNA reads TGTGCCAGCTCACCACCCAGAGACAGCCGAAACACCATATATTTT.